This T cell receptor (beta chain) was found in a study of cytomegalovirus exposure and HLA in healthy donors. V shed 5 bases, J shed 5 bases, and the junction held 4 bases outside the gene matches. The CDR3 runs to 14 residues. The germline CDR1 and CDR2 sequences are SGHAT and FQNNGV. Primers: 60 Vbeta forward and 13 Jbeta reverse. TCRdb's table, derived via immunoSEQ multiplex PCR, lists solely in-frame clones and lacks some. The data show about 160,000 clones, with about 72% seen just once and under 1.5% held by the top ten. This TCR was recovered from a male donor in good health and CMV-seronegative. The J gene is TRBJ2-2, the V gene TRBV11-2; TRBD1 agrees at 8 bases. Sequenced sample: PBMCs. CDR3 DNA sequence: TGTGCCAGCAGCATCCGACAGGGGACCGGGGAGCTGTTTTTT. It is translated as CASSIRQGTGELFF. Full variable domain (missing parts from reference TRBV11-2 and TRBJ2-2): EAGVAQSPRYKIIEKRQSVAFWCNPISGHATLYWYQQILGQGPKLLIQFQNNGVVDDSQLPKDRFSAERLKGVDSTLKIQPAKLEDSAVYLCASSIRQGTGELFFGEGSRLTVL.